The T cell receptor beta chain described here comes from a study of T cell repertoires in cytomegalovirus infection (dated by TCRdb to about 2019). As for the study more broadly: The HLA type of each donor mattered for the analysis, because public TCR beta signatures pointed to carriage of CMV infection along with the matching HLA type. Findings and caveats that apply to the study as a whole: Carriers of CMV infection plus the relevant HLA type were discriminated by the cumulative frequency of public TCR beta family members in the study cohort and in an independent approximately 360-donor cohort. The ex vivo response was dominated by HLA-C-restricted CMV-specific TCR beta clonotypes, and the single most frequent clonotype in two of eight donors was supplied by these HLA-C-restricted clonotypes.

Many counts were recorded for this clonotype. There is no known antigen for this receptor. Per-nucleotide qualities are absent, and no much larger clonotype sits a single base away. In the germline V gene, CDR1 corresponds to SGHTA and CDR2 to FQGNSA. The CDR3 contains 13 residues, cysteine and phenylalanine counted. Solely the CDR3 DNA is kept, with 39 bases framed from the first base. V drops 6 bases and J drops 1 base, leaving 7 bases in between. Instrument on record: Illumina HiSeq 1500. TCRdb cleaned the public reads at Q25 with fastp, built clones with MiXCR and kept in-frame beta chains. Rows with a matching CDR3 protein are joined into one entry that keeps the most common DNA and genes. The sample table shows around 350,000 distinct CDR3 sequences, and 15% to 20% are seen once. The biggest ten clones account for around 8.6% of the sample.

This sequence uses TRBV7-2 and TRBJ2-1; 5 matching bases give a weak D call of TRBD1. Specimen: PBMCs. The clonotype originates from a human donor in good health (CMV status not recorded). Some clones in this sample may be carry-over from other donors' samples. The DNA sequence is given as TGTGCCAGCAGTCACAGGTCCTACAATGAGCAGTTCTTC. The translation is CASSHRSYNEQFF. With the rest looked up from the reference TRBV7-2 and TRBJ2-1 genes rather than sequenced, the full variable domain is GAGVSQSPSNKVTEKGKDVELRCDPISGHTALYWYRQSLGQGLEFLIYFQGNSAPDKSGLPSDRFSAERTGGSVSTLTIQRTQQEDSAVYLCASSHRSYNEQFFGPGTRLTVL.